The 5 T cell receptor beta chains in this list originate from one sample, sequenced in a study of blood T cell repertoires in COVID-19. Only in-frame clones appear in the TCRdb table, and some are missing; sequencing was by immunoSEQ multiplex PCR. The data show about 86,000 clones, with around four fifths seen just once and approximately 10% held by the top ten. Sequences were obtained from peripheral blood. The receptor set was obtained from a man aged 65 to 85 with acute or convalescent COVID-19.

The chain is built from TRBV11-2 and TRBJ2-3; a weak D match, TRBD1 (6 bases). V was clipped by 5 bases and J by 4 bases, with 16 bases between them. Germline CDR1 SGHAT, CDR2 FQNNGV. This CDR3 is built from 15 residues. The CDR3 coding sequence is TGTGCCAGCAGCAGGCAGGGGCAGGGATCAGATACGCAGTATTTT. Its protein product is CASSRQGQGSDTQYF.

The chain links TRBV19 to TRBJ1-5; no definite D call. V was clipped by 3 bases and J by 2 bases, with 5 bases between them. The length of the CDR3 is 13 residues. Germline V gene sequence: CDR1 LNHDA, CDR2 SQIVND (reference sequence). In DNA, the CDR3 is TGTGCCAGTAGTATGCGTGGCAATCAGCCCCAGCATTTT. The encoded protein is CASSMRGNQPQHF.

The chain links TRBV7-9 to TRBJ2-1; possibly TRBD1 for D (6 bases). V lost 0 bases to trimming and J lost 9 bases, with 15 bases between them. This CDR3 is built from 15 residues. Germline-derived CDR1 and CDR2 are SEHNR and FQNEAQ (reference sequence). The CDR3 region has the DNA TGTGCCAGCAGCTTAGCGGGGGCCCATTTAGGTGAGCAGTTCTTC. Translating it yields CASSLAGAHLGEQFF. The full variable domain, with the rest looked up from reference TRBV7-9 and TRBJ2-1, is DTGVSQNPRHKITKRGQNVTFRCDPISEHNRLYWYRQTLGQGPEFLTYFQNEAQLEKSRLLSDRFSAERPKGSFSTLEIQRTEQGDSAMYLCASSLAGAHLGEQFFGPGTRLTVL.

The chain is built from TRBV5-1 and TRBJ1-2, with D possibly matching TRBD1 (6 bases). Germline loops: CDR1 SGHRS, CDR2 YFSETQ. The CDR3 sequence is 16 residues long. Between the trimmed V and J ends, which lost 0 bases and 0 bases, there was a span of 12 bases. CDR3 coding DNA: TGCGCCAGCAGCTTGGGCTCCGGGACAACTAACTATGGCTACACCTTC. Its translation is CASSLGSGTTNYGYTF.

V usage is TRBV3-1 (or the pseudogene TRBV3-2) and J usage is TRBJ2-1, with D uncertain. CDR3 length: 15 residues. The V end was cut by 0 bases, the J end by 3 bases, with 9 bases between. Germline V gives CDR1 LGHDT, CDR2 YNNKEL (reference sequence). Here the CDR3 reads CASSQDNYGYNEQFF. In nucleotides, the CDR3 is TGTGCCAGCAGCCAAGATAACTACGGCTACAATGAGCAGTTCTTC.